One sample yielded the 16 T cell receptor beta chains listed below, sequenced in a study of graft-versus-host responses after intestinal transplantation. For these TCRs, the target antigens are not known. Profiled with immunoSEQ multiplex PCR; TCRdb holds only in-frame clones, not every one. The sample yields tens of thousands of clones, around 93% seen once. The sequencing used unstimulated CD8+ T cells sorted from spleen or lymph node cells, collected before intestinal transplant. These receptor sequences come from a human donor who received an intestinal transplant.

V is TRBV28 and J is TRBJ2-3; TRBD1 agrees at 9 bases. After removal of 5 bases from V and 3 bases from J, the junction contained 6 bases not matched to a gene. Per the germline V gene, CDR1 is MDHEN and CDR2 is SYDVKM. The length of the CDR3 is 15 residues. CDR3 loop: CASSPGQGGTDTQYF. CDR3 nucleotides: TGTGCCAGCAGTCCGGGACAGGGAGGGACAGATACGCAGTATTTT.

The chain couples TRBV19 to TRBJ1-1, with 7 nucleotides matching TRBD1. With 6 bases clipped from V and 1 base from J, the junction kept 5 bases outside the gene matches. CDR1 LNHDA and CDR2 SQIVND come from the germline V gene (reference sequence). This CDR3 has 14 amino acids. The CDR3 nucleotides read TGTGCCAGTAGCTGGACAGGTTGGAACACTGAAGCTTTCTTT. It specifies CASSWTGWNTEAFF.

The chain joins TRBV5-5 to TRBJ2-3; 7 nucleotides match TRBD1. This CDR3 contains 19 residues. The germline V gene has CDR1 SGHKS and CDR2 YYEKEE (reference sequence). J gave up 2 bases and V 5 bases, and 20 bases lay outside the gene matches. CDR3 in DNA: TGTGCCAGCAGTTACCGTGGGCGCGAGGGGACAGAGCACACAGATACGCAGTATTTT. It encodes CASSYRGREGTEHTDTQYF.

The rearrangement uses TRBV10-3 and TRBJ1-5, with TRBD1 matching 8 bases. Trimming removed 2 bases from V and 7 bases from J; junction bases left unmatched: 4. The CDR3 is made up of 14 amino acids. Germline CDR1 and CDR2: ENHRY and SYGVKD. As DNA, the CDR3 is TGTGCCATCAGTGAGCAGGGGGCAGGCCAGCCCCAGCATTTT. Its translation is CAISEQGAGQPQHF.

This chain joins TRBV5-1 and TRBJ1-2; 8 bases fit TRBD1. This CDR3 comprises 15 residues. Germline V CDR1 and CDR2: SGHRS, YFSETQ. The trim removed 0 bases at V and 6 bases at J, leaving 7 bases unmatched. The CDR3 loop reads CASSLGVRGPDGYTF. The CDR3 DNA sequence: TGCGCCAGCAGCTTGGGGGTCAGGGGGCCGGATGGCTACACCTTC. The whole variable domain, remainder taken from reference TRBV5-1 and TRBJ1-2, is KAGVTQTPRYLIKTRGQQVTLSCSPISGHRSVSWYQQTPGQGLQFLFEYFSETQRNKGNFPGRFSGRQFSNSRSEMNVSTLELGDSALYLCASSLGVRGPDGYTFGSGTRLTVV.

The J gene is TRBJ1-5, the V gene TRBV27, with 7 bases matching TRBD1. The J segment lost 5 bases and the V segment lost 3 bases, leaving 1 base of the junction unmatched. Germline CDR1 and CDR2: MNHEY and SMNVEV (reference sequence). This CDR3 is 13 amino acids long. The CDR3 coding sequence is TGTGCCAGCAGTTTGGGGACAGATCAGCCCCAGCATTTT. Residues: CASSLGTDQPQHF.

V usage is TRBV19 and J usage is TRBJ2-7, with 10 nucleotides matching TRBD1. CDR1 is LNHDA, CDR2 SQIVND, per germline (reference sequence). The CDR3 consists of 15 residues. With V trimmed by 3 bases and J by 2 bases, 4 bases remained unmatched. The CDR3 is CASSMGQGSTYEQYF. CDR3 coding DNA: TGTGCCAGTAGTATGGGACAGGGGTCGACCTACGAGCAGTACTTC.

This chain uses TRBV2 with TRBJ2-7; D call uncertain. Looked up from germline, CDR1 is SNHLY and CDR2 is FYNNEI. CDR3 length: 12 amino acids. The V end was cut by 5 bases, the J end by 3 bases, with 8 bases between. The DNA for the CDR3 is TGTGCCAGCAGTTTAGTCCTCTACGAGCAGTACTTC. Amino acids: CASSLVLYEQYF.

This chain joins TRBV7-9 and TRBJ2-7; D perhaps matches TRBD1 (6 bases). The germline gives CDR1 SEHNR, CDR2 FQNEAQ (reference sequence). The V and J ends lost 2 bases and 6 bases respectively, with 8 bases between them. The CDR3 totals 12 residues. CDR3 sequence reads: CASSLRGSEQYF. DNA of the CDR3: TGTGCCAGCAGCTTAAGGGGGAGCGAGCAGTACTTC.

The DNA of the CDR3 is TGTGCCAGCAGCTTAGTTCTCTTCCGGGAGCAGTACTTC. It encodes CASSLVLFREQYF. The chain links TRBV11-2 to TRBJ2-7; D is undetermined. V lost 1 base to trimming and J lost 7 bases, with 11 bases between them. Germline CDR1 reads SGHAT; CDR2 reads FQNNGV. This CDR3 is built from 13 residues.

This clone came up once. The rearrangement uses TRBV14 and TRBJ2-7; 10 bases map to TRBD2. CDR1 and CDR2 (germline): SGHDN, FVKESK. There are 16 residues in the CDR3. V was pared by 1 base and J by 3 bases, with 6 bases of the junction left unmatched. The CDR3: CASSQGLAGGHYEQYF. In nucleotides, the CDR3 is TGTGCCAGCAGCCAAGGACTAGCGGGCGGGCACTACGAGCAGTACTTC.

The rearrangement joins TRBV30 to TRBJ1-1; D gene uncertain. CDR3 length: 12 amino acids. Germline V gives CDR1 GTSNPN, CDR2 SVGIG (reference sequence). Trimming took off 4 bases at V and 11 bases at J, with 17 bases between the two ends. CDR3 loop: CAWMDHGVWAFF. The CDR3 DNA sequence: TGTGCCTGGATGGATCACGGGGTTTGGGCTTTCTTT.

This chain connects TRBV5-1 to TRBJ1-1; possibly TRBD1 for D (5 bases). The CDR3 spans 16 residues. The V and J ends lost 10 bases and 3 bases respectively, with 25 bases between them. Germline V CDR1 and CDR2: SGHRS, YFSETQ. As DNA, the CDR3 is TGCGCCGGGCAACCGGGACTCAGATACGCGGACACTGAAGCTTTCTTT. Its translation: CAGQPGLRYADTEAFF.

DNA for the CDR3: TGTGCCAGCAGTTACTCTGTGGGGGGACAAGAGACCCAGTACTTC. Protein sequence: CASSYSVGGQETQYF. The genes are TRBV6-5 and TRBJ2-5; D might be TRBD2 (6 bases). Trimming cost V 0 bases and J 2 bases, with 10 bases left between them. CDR3 length equals 15 residues. Germline loops: CDR1 MNHEY, CDR2 SVGAGI.

The chain couples TRBV11-3 to TRBJ1-2; a weak D match, TRBD1 (6 bases). V was shortened by 5 bases and J by 8 bases, with 12 bases between the two germline ends. Germline V CDR1 and CDR2: SGHNT, YENEEA. This CDR3 contains 12 residues. This CDR3 reads CASSVDSSGYTF. In DNA form, the CDR3 reads TGTGCCAGCAGCGTGGACAGTAGCGGCTACACCTTC.

The chain couples TRBV11-2 to TRBJ2-5, with D possibly being TRBD1 (6 bases). Germline V gene data show CDR1 as SGHAT and CDR2 as FQNNGV. Trimming took off 4 bases at V and 1 base at J, with 10 bases between the two ends. The CDR3 has 14 amino acids. CDR3 DNA sequence: TGTGCCAGCAGCTCGACAGGCCTCCAAGAGACCCAGTACTTC. The encoded protein is CASSSTGLQETQYF.